This T cell receptor (beta chain) was identified in a study of blood T cell repertoires in COVID-19. The overall study: Acute and convalescent COVID-19 samples came from the United States, Italy and Spain. Sources were T cells, B-cell-depleted T cells, or PBMCs; the material itself was cDNA or gDNA.

Authors' methods: How many nucleated cells were present was estimated from reference gene primer amplification. Method: immunoSEQ multiplex PCR; TCRdb's copy keeps in-frame clones and lacks some. The D gene and trimming were derived from the DNA, and the V and J assignments and clone size from that table. The sample has 30,000 or so clones; 85% are singletons. Germline V gene lookup returns CDR1 MNHEY and CDR2 SVGAGI. The CDR3 contains 15 residues. Trimming removed 2 bases from V and 8 bases from J; junction bases left unmatched: 3. The V and J genes are TRBV6-5 and TRBJ1-6, with 10 bases identical to TRBD1. The clonotype was recovered from an older man with active COVID-19. Input material: peripheral blood. The CDR3 sequence: CASSYRGQGYSPLHF. CDR3 bases: TGTGCCAGCAGTTACCGGGGACAGGGGTATTCACCCCTCCACTTT.